This T cell receptor (beta chain) was captured by sequencing in a study of identifying expanded T cells in peripheral blood. During the collection period, no donor immune events like infections were recorded. Sequencing was performed with immunoSEQ multiplex PCR; in TCRdb, only in-frame clones are kept and a portion is missing. The repertoire holds about 100,000 clones, with 80% to 90% as singletons. This clone has only a few counts. Its antigen is unknown. Findings and caveats of the study: Over around two and four weeks, about 16 and 19 clones changed, versus roughly 1.1 between replicates. Approximately 2-week clone count variance significantly increased as total template count grew.

This CDR3 has 14 amino acids. V gave up 3 bases and J gave up 10 bases, with 14 bases separating them. Germline-derived CDR1 and CDR2 are SGHDT and YYEEEE. The source is a person aged 18 to 69 in good health. The sequenced material came from blood. The chain employs TRBV5-6 and TRBJ1-6; the D is unclear. The CDR3 nucleotides are TGTGCCAGCAGCTCCCGTCCCCAGCGGTCACCCCTCCACTTT. It encodes CASSSRPQRSPLHF.